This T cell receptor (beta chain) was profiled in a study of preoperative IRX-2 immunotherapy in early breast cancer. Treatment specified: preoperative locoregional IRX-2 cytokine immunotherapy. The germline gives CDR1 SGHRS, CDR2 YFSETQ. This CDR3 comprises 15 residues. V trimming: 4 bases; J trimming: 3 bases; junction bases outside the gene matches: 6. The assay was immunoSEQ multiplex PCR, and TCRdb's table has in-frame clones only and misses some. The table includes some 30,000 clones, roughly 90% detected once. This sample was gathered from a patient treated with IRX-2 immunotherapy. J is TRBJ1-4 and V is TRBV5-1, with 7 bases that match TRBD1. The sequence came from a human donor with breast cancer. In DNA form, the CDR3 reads TGCGCCAGCAGCCCCGGGACAGCCCCTAATGAAAAACTGTTTTTT. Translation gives CASSPGTAPNEKLFF. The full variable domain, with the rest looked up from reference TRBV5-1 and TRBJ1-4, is KAGVTQTPRYLIKTRGQQVTLSCSPISGHRSVSWYQQTPGQGLQFLFEYFSETQRNKGNFPGRFSGRQFSNSRSEMNVSTLELGDSALYLCASSPGTAPNEKLFFGSGTQLSVL.